The present entry profiles one T cell receptor beta chain with its context. The assay was immunoSEQ multiplex PCR, and TCRdb's table has in-frame clones only and misses some. The sample lists just over 6,500 clones, more than 70% occurring once. The sample originates from a study of control samples from healthy donors and cancer patients. Germline loops: CDR1 LGHDT, CDR2 YNNKEL (reference sequence). V lost 1 base and J lost 0; bases outside the gene matches: 12. The CDR3 sequence is 19 residues long. The sample consisted of formalin-fixed, paraffin-embedded tissue. This clonotype originated in a male donor with melanoma. The rearrangement uses TRBV3-1 (or the pseudogene TRBV3-2) and TRBJ1-5; 7 bases align to TRBD1. The CDR3 coding sequence is TGTGCCAGCAGCCAAGGACAGGGTACGGTTCCCTATAGCAATCAGCCCCAGCATTTT. Translated, it gives CASSQGQGTVPYSNQPQHF.